This T cell receptor (beta chain) was sequenced during a study of response to subunit inactivated influenza vaccine. MiXCR, run by TCRdb on the RT-PCR reads, gives a single entry per CDR3 protein. This table holds more than 600,000 distinct CDR3 sequences, around 20% found once. This clonotype was detected ten times or more. The V gene lost 2 bases and the J gene lost 4 bases, with 3 bases spanning the gap. CDR3 size: 12 residues. Here the sequenced sample was PBMCs from blood, taken 5 days after vaccination. This TCR came from a man between 50 and 59 years old who received an inactivated influenza vaccine. The rearrangement uses TRBV12-3 or TRBV12-4 and TRBJ1-3, with D hard to call. For the CDR3, the DNA is TGTGCCAGCAGTTTAAGGGGAAACACCATATATTTT. Its translation: CASSLRGNTIYF.